Below are 18 T cell receptor beta chains sequenced from a single sample in a study of spatial heterogeneity in lung cancer. TCRdb analysed the 5' RACE reads with MiXCR anew, one entry per CDR3 protein. The sample holds under 6,000 distinct CDR3 sequences, about 7% seen once. These receptors have no identified antigens. Study-wide results and limits: Intratumoral expanded alpha and beta TCR counts were found to track tumor mutation counts.

Time point here: sample taken at primary tumor resection. Material: lung tumor tissue, obtained at surgery. The receptor source for this set is a female donor with early-stage non-small cell lung cancer.

This clonotype is medium-sized by share. The library was prepared for alpha chains; this beta chain is a stray read, so its frequency means little. The chain couples TRBV12-3 or TRBV12-4 to TRBJ1-2; D gene uncertain. Trimming shortened V by 3 bases and J by 4 bases, and 6 bases separated the two germline ends. The CDR3 has 12 residues. CDR3 loop: CASSFGGYGYTF. CDR3 nucleotide sequence: TGTGCCAGCAGTTTCGGAGGCTATGGCTACACCTTC.

This clonotype was recorded many times. This beta chain turned up in a library designed for alpha chains; as an off-target read, its abundance says little. The chain carries TRBV20-1 and TRBJ2-7; 13 bases match TRBD2. This CDR3 has 14 amino acids. J gave up 3 bases and V 6 bases, and 5 bases lay outside the gene matches. Germline loops: CDR1 DFQATT, CDR2 SNEGSKA (reference sequence). The CDR3, as DNA: TGCAGTGCGCCTTGGACTAGCGGGAGCTACGAGCAGTACTTC. Translating it yields CSAPWTSGSYEQYF.

This clonotype was picked up many times. As an off-target read in a library built for alpha chains, this beta chain has a frequency of little significance. V is TRBV20-1 and J is TRBJ1-3; the match to TRBD1 covers 10 bases. Germline lookup yields CDR1 DFQATT and CDR2 SNEGSKA (reference sequence). The CDR3 is 16 residues long. V lost 5 bases to trimming and J lost 2 bases; unmatched junction nucleotides: 9. CDR3 sequence: CSAYPGTGEAGNTIYF. In nucleotides, the CDR3 is TGCAGTGCTTACCCCGGGACAGGGGAAGCTGGAAACACCATATATTTT.

Points on this clonotype: A much bigger clone sits one base away, suggesting this may be a read error. This beta chain is an off-target read within a library intended for alpha chains, so its frequency means little. The chain recombines TRBV20-1 with TRBJ2-1; D is undetermined. The CDR3 runs 10 residues. The V gene's germline CDR1 is DFQATT and CDR2 SNEGSKA (reference sequence). CDR3 loop: CSATGGELFF. As DNA, the CDR3 is TGCAGTGCTACGGGCGGTGAGCTGTTCTTC.

By share, this clonotype ranks as medium-sized (0.01 to 0.1%). Because this beta chain is a stray read in a library intended to capture alpha chains, its abundance should not be given much weight. The V and J genes are TRBV12-3 or TRBV12-4 and TRBJ1-2; TRBD1 might be the D (6 bases). CDR3 length: 13 residues. V lost 5 bases to trimming and J lost 4 bases, with 11 bases between them. The CDR3 region is CASSGQRSYGYTF. DNA for the CDR3: TGTGCCAGCAGTGGACAGCGGTCCTATGGCTACACCTTC.

This clonotype is medium-sized in the sample. This beta chain appears as a stray read in a library generated for alpha chains; its size is not informative. The chain joins TRBV6-1 to TRBJ1-1; D remains ambiguous. CDR1 MNHNS and CDR2 SASEGT come from the germline V gene. Trimming took 6 bases from V and 0 from J, leaving 8 bases between them. The CDR3 runs 13 residues. CDR3 loop: CASRVHLNTEAFF. The DNA of the CDR3 is TGTGCCAGCAGGGTACACTTGAACACTGAAGCTTTCTTT.

The sample holds many counts of this clonotype. This beta chain appears as a stray read in a library generated for alpha chains; its size is not informative. This chain links TRBV29-1 with TRBJ1-5; D not resolved. With 5 bases removed from V and 4 bases from J, the gap between germline ends came to 12 bases. This CDR3 contains 13 residues. CDR1 SQVTM and CDR2 ANQGSEA come from the germline V gene. The chain's CDR3 is CSVQVAGNQPQHF. Here the CDR3 DNA reads TGCAGCGTTCAGGTTGCAGGTAATCAGCCCCAGCATTTT.

This clonotype was seen repeatedly, ten times or more. This beta chain turned up in a library designed for alpha chains; as an off-target read, its abundance says little. The CDR3 sequence is CASSLKPGSYGYTF. The CDR3 DNA sequence: TGTGCCAGCAGTTTAAAGCCGGGGAGCTATGGCTACACCTTC. The chain uses TRBV27 and TRBJ1-2; D remains unclear. Germline values: CDR1 MNHEY, CDR2 SMNVEV (reference sequence). The V end lost 2 bases, the J end lost 4 bases, and 11 bases lay between the germline ends. The CDR3 is 14 amino acids.

This clonotype is labeled medium-sized (0.01 to 0.1%). Since the library was made to target alpha chains, this beta chain is a stray read and its abundance is not meaningful. The rearrangement uses TRBV5-6 and TRBJ2-2; no clear D. Germline V gene data show CDR1 as SGHDT and CDR2 as YYEEEE. This CDR3 is 17 amino acids long. The V and J ends lost 0 bases and 0 bases respectively, with 12 bases between them. CDR3 region: CASSLEATASNTGELFF. Here the CDR3 DNA reads TGTGCCAGCAGCTTGGAAGCGACGGCCTCGAACACCGGGGAGCTGTTTTTT.

This clonotype occurred many times. Little can be read into the size of this beta chain, an off-target read in a library designed for alpha chains. The chain uses TRBV12-3 or TRBV12-4 and TRBJ2-1, with 7 bases matching TRBD2. Unmatched junction bases numbered 3, after V lost 1 base and J lost 0 bases. CDR3 length equals 16 residues. CDR3 nucleotides: TGTGCCAGCAGTTTAGGACGCGGGGGCTCCTACAATGAGCAGTTCTTC. Its translation: CASSLGRGGSYNEQFF.

Ten or more counts support this clonotype. The size of this beta chain means little, since it is a stray read in a library made for alpha chains. The chain links TRBV6-1 to TRBJ2-2; 8 bases map to TRBD1. The germline CDR1 and CDR2 sequences are MNHNS and SASEGT. The CDR3 totals 14 residues. V trimming: 10 bases; J trimming: 4 bases; junction bases outside the gene matches: 8. Here the CDR3 reads CAITGQVSTGELFF. Here the CDR3 DNA reads TGTGCCATCACGGGACAGGTGTCCACCGGGGAGCTGTTTTTT.

This clonotype was seen many times. The germline gene is not matched at one end of the junction; a read error may be the cause. A library prepared for alpha chains yielded this beta chain as an off-target read; its size is of little meaning. The CDR3 coding sequence is TGTGCCAGCAGTGGAGCCTTAACCGGGACACCCCGAAAACCGGTCTTT. Residues: CASSGALTGTPRKPVF. The genes are TRBV6-1 and TRBJ1-1; D possibly corresponds to TRBD1 (6 bases). Germline V CDR1 and CDR2: MNHNS, SASEGT. The CDR3 contains 16 residues.

This clonotype was picked up a small number of times. With the library built for alpha chains, this beta chain is off target and its frequency is not meaningful. V usage is TRBV6-5 and J usage is TRBJ2-5; the match to TRBD2 covers 9 bases. The V segment lost 5 bases and the J segment 6 bases; nucleotides outside the gene matches: 13. The germline gives CDR1 MNHEY, CDR2 SVGAGI. This CDR3 comprises 16 residues. The CDR3 spells CASSPRGRGGRQTQYF. The CDR3 DNA reads TGTGCCAGCAGTCCTAGGGGGCGGGGGGGCAGGCAGACCCAGTACTTC.

This clonotype was picked up a small number of times. For a library built for alpha chains, this beta chain is a stray read; little rests on its size. This chain joins TRBV4-1 and TRBJ2-1; 15 bases are a match to TRBD2. The CDR3 totals 19 residues. Germline loops: CDR1 MGHRA, CDR2 YSYEKL. V lost 3 bases, J lost 5 bases, and 11 bases stayed unmatched. In DNA, the CDR3 is TGCGCCAGCAGCCACCCTGGACTAGCGGGAGGGCCGGGAAACAATGAGCAGTTCTTC. Protein product: CASSHPGLAGGPGNNEQFF.

This clonotype came up many times. Since it is a stray read in a library aimed at alpha chains, this beta chain has a size that is not meaningful. V and J are TRBV25-1 and TRBJ2-7; 7 positions match TRBD1. The J segment lost 2 bases and the V segment lost 4 bases, leaving 11 bases of the junction unmatched. Germline loops: CDR1 MGHDK, CDR2 SYGVNS. This CDR3 has 16 residues. The CDR3 region has the DNA TGTGCCAGCAGTGGACTCTCCGGGACAGAGACCTACGAGCAGTACTTC. This gives the protein CASSGLSGTETYEQYF.

There are a few counts of this clonotype. This beta chain is a stray read from a library made for alpha chains; its abundance is not meaningful. The V call is TRBV12-3 or TRBV12-4, the J call TRBJ1-3; D is possibly TRBD1 (6 bases). V gave up 6 bases and J gave up 0 bases, with 9 bases separating them. The CDR3 contains 14 residues. The CDR3 DNA reads TGTGCCAGCAGGACAGGTCGCTCTGGAAACACCATATATTTT. Amino acids: CASRTGRSGNTIYF.

Many counts were recorded for this clonotype. In a library made to pick up alpha chains, this beta chain is a stray read with a size that means little. This rearrangement joins TRBV20-1 to TRBJ2-5; D is undetermined. The CDR3 length is 14 residues. The V end was cut by 5 bases, the J end by 2 bases, with 15 bases between. Germline values: CDR1 DFQATT, CDR2 SNEGSKA (reference sequence). This CDR3 reads CSAPETGRQETQYF. In DNA form, the CDR3 reads TGCAGTGCTCCTGAAACGGGTCGACAAGAGACCCAGTACTTC.

This clonotype is medium-sized (0.01 to 0.1%) within its sample. Since the library was made to target alpha chains, this beta chain is a stray read and its abundance is not meaningful. The CDR3: CASSPPVASSSYNEQFF. CDR3 coding DNA: TGTGCCAGCAGCCCTCCGGTGGCCTCCTCCTCCTACAATGAGCAGTTCTTC. This chain uses TRBV7-2 with TRBJ2-1; D uncertain. Per germline, CDR1 SGHTA and CDR2 FQGNSA. The CDR3 is made up of 17 amino acids. V was pared by 5 bases and J by 0 bases, with 17 bases between.